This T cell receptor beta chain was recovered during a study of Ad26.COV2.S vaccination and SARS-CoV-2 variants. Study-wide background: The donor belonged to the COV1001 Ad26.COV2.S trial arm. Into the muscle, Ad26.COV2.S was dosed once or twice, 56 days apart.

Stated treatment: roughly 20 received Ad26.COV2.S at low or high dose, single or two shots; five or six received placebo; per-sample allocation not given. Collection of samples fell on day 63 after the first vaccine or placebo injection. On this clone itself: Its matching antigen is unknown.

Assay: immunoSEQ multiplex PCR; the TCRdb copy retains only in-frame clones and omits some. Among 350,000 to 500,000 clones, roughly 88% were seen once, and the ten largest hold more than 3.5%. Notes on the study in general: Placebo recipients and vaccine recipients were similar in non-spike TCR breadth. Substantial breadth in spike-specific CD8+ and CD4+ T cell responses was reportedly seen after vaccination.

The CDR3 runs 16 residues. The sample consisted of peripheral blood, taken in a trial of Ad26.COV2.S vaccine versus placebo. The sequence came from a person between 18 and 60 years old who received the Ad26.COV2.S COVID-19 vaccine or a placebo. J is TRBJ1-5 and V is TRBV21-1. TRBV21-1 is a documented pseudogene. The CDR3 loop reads CASSKQSLYSNQPQHF. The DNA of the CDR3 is TGTGCCAGCAGCAAACAATCATTGTATAGCAATCAGCCCCAGCATTTT.